These 9 T cell receptor beta chains came from one sample sequenced in a study of blood T cells in healthy people across ages. Primers used in a second PCR of roughly 6 to 12 cycles were a sample-barcoded 5' primer and a J-beta primer mix. One entry per CDR3 protein results from TCRdb running MiXCR on the 5' RACE reads. The data show over 300,000 distinct CDR3 sequences, more than 45% seen once. Specimen: blood. The receptors stem from a man in his 60s in good health.

The chain carries TRBV7-2 and TRBJ2-1; weak D call: TRBD1 (6 bases). The CDR3 spans 16 residues. V was cut by 4 bases and J by 7 bases, with 20 bases left in between. Germline CDR1 and CDR2: SGHTA and FQGNSA. In DNA, the CDR3 is TGTGCCAGCAGCTCAGGGGCAATACAGGGTCAGAATGAGCAGTTCTTC. Encoded protein: CASSSGAIQGQNEQFF.

This chain uses TRBV9 with TRBJ1-6; a weak D match, TRBD1 (5 bases). CDR1 and CDR2 (germline): SGDLS, YYNGEE. This CDR3 is 15 amino acids long. Trimming took 4 bases from V and 9 from J, leaving 17 bases between them. This chain's CDR3 is CASSPEGREISPLHF. CDR3 coding DNA: TGTGCCAGCAGCCCCGAGGGCAGGGAAATTTCACCCCTCCACTTT.

V and J are TRBV12-5 and TRBJ1-6; 7 positions agree with TRBD1. Trimming took 5 bases from V and 7 from J; bases not matched to a gene: 5. The CDR3 is made up of 14 amino acids. Germline V gene sequence: CDR1 LGHNT, CDR2 FRNRAP. The CDR3 here is CASGQDRTNSPLHF. The CDR3 DNA follows: TGTGCTAGTGGTCAGGACAGGACCAATTCACCCCTCCACTTT.

This clonotype appeared many times. The V call is TRBV7-2, the J call TRBJ2-7; D is undetermined. Trimming removed 5 bases at V and 4 bases at J, with 12 bases between. CDR3 length: 13 amino acids. Looked up from germline, CDR1 is SGHTA and CDR2 is FQGNSA. In DNA form, the CDR3 reads TGTGCCAGCAGCCGGGCCCCCTCTTACGAGCAGTACTTC. It codes for CASSRAPSYEQYF. The variable domain in full, completed from reference TRBV7-2 and TRBJ2-7, reads GAGVSQSPSNKVTEKGKDVELRCDPISGHTALYWYRQSLGQGLEFLIYFQGNSAPDKSGLPSDRFSAERTGGSVSTLTIQRTQQEDSAVYLCASSRAPSYEQYFGPGTRLTVT.

This clonotype was seen a few times. The chain has TRBV6-5 and TRBJ2-7; a weak D match, TRBD1 (6 bases). This CDR3 comprises 13 residues. Germline CDR1 and CDR2: MNHEY and SVGAGI. V was clipped by 6 bases and J by 6 bases, with 15 bases between them. The CDR3 sequence: CASSTYRVSEQYF. In nucleotides, the CDR3 is TGTGCCAGCAGCACTTACAGGGTTTCCGAGCAGTACTTC.

The rearrangement uses TRBV7-3 and TRBJ2-3; a weak D match, TRBD1 (5 bases). The germline V and J ends were trimmed by 2 bases and 3 bases, with 12 bases remaining between them. Germline CDR1 is SGHTA and CDR2 is FQGTGA. The CDR3 is 15 residues long. The CDR3 loop reads CASSLQGTVTDTQYF. The CDR3 DNA sequence: TGTGCCAGCAGCTTACAGGGTACCGTAACAGATACGCAGTATTTT.

The rearrangement links TRBV4-1 to TRBJ2-7; TRBD1 agrees at 7 bases. Germline loops: CDR1 MGHRA, CDR2 YSYEKL. J lost 2 bases, V lost 0 bases, and 10 bases had no gene match. This CDR3 is built from 17 residues. The DNA for the CDR3 is TGCGCCAGCAGCCAAGATTGGCGAACCGGGACAGCCTACGAGCAGTACTTC. Translation: CASSQDWRTGTAYEQYF.

The CDR3 protein is CAAGRPYSYEQYF. The CDR3 DNA reads as TGTGCCGCCGGCAGACCGTATTCTTACGAGCAGTACTTC. The V gene is TRBV6-5, the J gene TRBJ2-7; the D is unclear. This CDR3 region has 13 residues. The germline CDR1 and CDR2 sequences are MNHEY and SVGAGI. V was trimmed by 11 bases and J by 4 bases, leaving 18 bases between them.

This chain joins TRBV7-2 and TRBJ2-7; unclear D gene. The CDR3 runs 14 residues. Trimming took 5 bases from V and 0 from J, leaving 11 bases between them. Per germline, CDR1 SGHTA and CDR2 FQGNSA. CDR3 DNA: TGTGCCAGCAGCGAAGACTCGAGCTCCTACGAGCAGTACTTC. This translates into CASSEDSSSYEQYF.